The 29 T cell receptor beta chains below come from one sample, sequenced in a study of response to subunit inactivated influenza vaccine. One entry per CDR3 protein results from TCRdb running MiXCR on the RT-PCR reads. This sample has about 190,000 distinct CDR3 sequences, with over 13% found just once. This specimen consisted of CD8+ T cells sorted from PBMCs, obtained about 5 days after vaccination. These receptors originate from a middle-aged man who received an inactivated influenza vaccine.

V gene TRBV4-1 combines with J gene TRBJ2-5, with TRBD2 matching over 10 bases. Per germline, CDR1 MGHRA and CDR2 YSYEKL. This CDR3 contains 15 residues. V trimming: 4 bases; J trimming: 3 bases; junction bases outside the gene matches: 5. The DNA for the CDR3 is TGCGCCAGCAGCCGATGGACTAGCGGCAAAGAGACCCAGTACTTC. This codes for CASSRWTSGKETQYF.

As to this clonotype: It is likely a read error, because the conserved phenylalanine at the end of the CDR3 is missing. The CDR3 DNA reads TGCGCCAGCAGCCAAGATCAGCCGCTCATTGCAACTAATGAAAAACTGTTTTCT. Translating it yields CASSQDQPLIATNEKLFS. This chain links TRBV4-3 with TRBJ1-4; D is uncertain. The V gene lost 0 bases and the J gene lost 0 bases, with 14 bases spanning the gap. CDR3 length equals 18 residues. The V gene's germline CDR1 is LGHNA and CDR2 YSLEER.

The rearrangement joins TRBV7-9 to TRBJ1-1, with no clear D. Trimming stripped 5 bases from V and 0 bases from J, with 10 bases between. The CDR3 runs to 14 residues. Germline V CDR1 and CDR2: SEHNR, FQNEAQ (reference sequence). CDR3 nucleotides: TGTGCCAGCAGCCGCTATTACCTGAACACTGAAGCTTTCTTT. Protein: CASSRYYLNTEAFF.

The V gene is TRBV9, the J gene TRBJ2-3; no reliable D call. Germline loops: CDR1 SGDLS, CDR2 YYNGEE. This CDR3 comprises 13 residues. Trimming stripped 7 bases from V and 0 bases from J, with 9 bases between. The CDR3 spells CASQMGSTDTQYF. The CDR3 DNA reads as TGTGCCAGCCAAATGGGCAGCACAGATACGCAGTATTTT.

Turning to this clonotype: The junction does not match germline at one end; this may be a read error. The chain has TRBV2 and TRBJ2-1; TRBD1 matches at 12 bases. CDR1 SNHLY and CDR2 FYNNEI come from the germline V gene. This CDR3 is 19 amino acids long. The DNA of the CDR3 is TGTGCCAGCAGTGAAGCCTCTTTAGGGACAGGGGGCGCGGGCGGTGAGCAGCTCTTC. Translated, it gives CASSEASLGTGGAGGEQLF.

This clonotype was counted a few times. The chain combines TRBV2 with TRBJ2-3, with 9 bases aligning to TRBD2. This CDR3 has 15 residues. The V segment lost 6 bases and the J segment 4 bases; nucleotides outside the gene matches: 8. Germline loops: CDR1 SNHLY, CDR2 FYNNEI. CDR3 loop: CASRVSRGGPDTQYF. Here the CDR3 DNA reads TGTGCCAGCAGGGTTTCGCGGGGGGGCCCAGATACGCAGTATTTT. Looking up the rest from reference TRBV2 and TRBJ2-3 gives the full variable domain: EPEVTQTPSHQVTQMGQEVILRCVPISNHLYFYWYRQILGQKVEFLVSFYNNEISEKSEIFDDQFSVERPDGSNFTLKIRSTKLEDSAMYFCASRVSRGGPDTQYFGPGTRLTVL.

This clonotype was seen a handful of times. The V gene is TRBV9, the J gene TRBJ2-7; D is unresolved. The V gene lost 0 bases and the J gene lost 3 bases, with 7 bases spanning the gap. Germline values: CDR1 SGDLS, CDR2 YYNGEE. The CDR3 runs to 13 residues. The chain's CDR3 is CASSVAVGYEQYF. The CDR3 nucleotides read TGTGCCAGCAGCGTAGCTGTAGGCTACGAGCAGTACTTC. Full variable domain (missing parts from reference TRBV9 and TRBJ2-7): DSGVTQTPKHLITATGQRVTLRCSPRSGDLSVYWYQQSLDQGLQFLIQYYNGEERAKGNILERFSAQQFPDLHSELNLSSLELGDSALYFCASSVAVGYEQYFGPGTRLTVT.

Ten or more counts support this clonotype. The gene calls are TRBV9 and TRBJ2-3, with 11 nucleotides matching TRBD2. The CDR3 consists of 15 residues. V shed 3 bases, J shed 1 base, and the junction held 1 base outside the gene matches. CDR1 and CDR2 from the germline V gene are SGDLS and YYNGEE. Here the CDR3 reads CASSAGLAGTDTQYF. CDR3 DNA sequence: TGTGCCAGCAGCGCGGGACTAGCGGGCACAGATACGCAGTATTTT.

The rearrangement links TRBV29-1 to TRBJ1-1, with D possibly being TRBD1 (6 bases). This CDR3 has 12 residues. The germline V and J ends were trimmed by 7 bases and 3 bases, with 12 bases remaining between them. Germline V CDR1 and CDR2: SQVTM, ANQGSEA. The CDR3 DNA follows: TGCAGCGGGAGGGGGTTGCACACTGAAGCTTTCTTT. Its protein product is CSGRGLHTEAFF.

V is TRBV30 and J is TRBJ2-7; perhaps TRBD1 as D (5 bases). The CDR3 is 13 amino acids. Trimming removed 0 bases from V and 6 bases from J, with 12 bases in between. Germline V gives CDR1 GTSNPN, CDR2 SVGIG (reference sequence). The CDR3 loop is CAWSVQEWVEQYF. The CDR3 bases are TGTGCCTGGAGTGTACAGGAGTGGGTCGAGCAGTACTTC.

In this sample, this clonotype turned up a few times. The chain combines TRBV10-3 with TRBJ2-7; 10 bases line up with TRBD2. The CDR3 runs to 17 residues. CDR1 and CDR2 (germline): ENHRY, SYGVKD. Trimming at V came to 4 bases and at J to 4 bases, leaving 13 bases not matched to a gene. The CDR3 here is CAISGGTAGGFEYEQYF. As DNA, the CDR3 is TGTGCCATCAGTGGAGGAACAGCGGGAGGGTTTGAGTACGAGCAGTACTTC.

The chain uses TRBV5-1 and TRBJ2-3, with 11 bases lining up with TRBD2. The germline V gene has CDR1 SGHRS and CDR2 YFSETQ. The CDR3 spans 19 residues. With V trimmed by 7 bases and J by 5 bases, 21 bases remained unmatched. CDR3: CASLWSAGGLAAGIDTQYF. The CDR3 region has the DNA TGCGCCAGCCTTTGGTCTGCTGGGGGACTAGCGGCCGGTATAGATACGCAGTATTTT.

This clonotype showed up just a few times. The rearrangement links TRBV3-1 to TRBJ2-5; D possibly uses TRBD1 or TRBD2 (9 bases each). Germline V gene lookup returns CDR1 LGHDT and CDR2 YNNKEL (reference sequence). The CDR3 runs to 20 residues. V lost 6 bases to trimming and J lost 5 bases, with 34 bases between them. CDR3: CASRRHRQGETSGATETQYF. The CDR3 coding sequence is TGTGCCAGCAGACGACACAGACAGGGGGAGACTAGCGGAGCTACGGAGACCCAGTACTTC.

V is TRBV7-9 and J is TRBJ2-2, with TRBD1 matching over 9 bases. V was clipped by 5 bases and J by 1 base; unmatched bases: 8. This CDR3 has 17 amino acids. Germline loops: CDR1 SEHNR, CDR2 FQNEAQ (reference sequence). The CDR3 loop reads CASSLSPGQGNTGELFF. As DNA, the CDR3 is TGTGCCAGCAGCCTGAGCCCGGGACAGGGGAACACCGGGGAGCTGTTTTTT.

The V gene is TRBV4-3, the J gene TRBJ1-5; 12 nucleotides match TRBD1. The length of the CDR3 is 17 residues. Germline CDR1 and CDR2: LGHNA and YSLEER. J lost 7 bases, V lost 0 bases, and 7 bases had no gene match. CDR3 bases: TGCGCCAGCAGCCAAGACCCCGGGACAGGGGGCAGCCAGCCCCAGCATTTT. It is translated as CASSQDPGTGGSQPQHF.

This clonotype showed up just a few times. The gene calls are TRBV13 and TRBJ2-1; the D gene is possibly TRBD1 (5 bases). The CDR3 consists of 14 residues. V lost 10 bases to trimming and J lost 0 bases, with 13 bases between them. Germline lookup yields CDR1 PRHDT and CDR2 FYEKMQ (reference sequence). CDR3: CAIAPGFSYNEQFF. The CDR3 DNA sequence: TGTGCCATCGCGCCAGGGTTCTCCTACAATGAGCAGTTCTTC. The full variable domain, in which reference TRBV13 and TRBJ2-1 provide the parts outside the CDR3, is AAGVIQSPRHLIKEKRETATLKCYPIPRHDTVYWYQQGPGQDPQFLISFYEKMQSDKGSIPDRFSAQQFSDYHSELNMSSLELGDSALYFCAIAPGFSYNEQFFGPGTRLTVL.

The CDR3 loop reads CAISSPIGDGDYEQYF. The CDR3 DNA follows: TGTGCCATCAGCTCACCGATTGGGGACGGGGACTACGAGCAGTACTTC. The gene calls are TRBV10-3 and TRBJ2-7; D is perhaps TRBD1 or TRBD2 (5 bases each). The CDR3 contains 16 residues. Germline values: CDR1 ENHRY, CDR2 SYGVKD. V was trimmed by 6 bases and J by 3 bases, leaving 21 bases between them.

There are a few counts of this clonotype. The V call is TRBV5-1, the J call TRBJ1-1, with 7 bases lining up with TRBD1. The CDR3 length is 15 residues. V lost 4 bases to trimming and J lost 2 bases; unmatched junction nucleotides: 8. Germline-derived CDR1 and CDR2 are SGHRS and YFSETQ. In DNA, the CDR3 is TGCGCCAGCAGCCGACGGACAGGACCTAACACTGAAGCTTTCTTT. Protein: CASSRRTGPNTEAFF. Full variable domain (missing parts from reference TRBV5-1 and TRBJ1-1): KAGVTQTPRYLIKTRGQQVTLSCSPISGHRSVSWYQQTPGQGLQFLFEYFSETQRNKGNFPGRFSGRQFSNSRSEMNVSTLELGDSALYLCASSRRTGPNTEAFFGQGTRLTVV.

This clonotype was detected many times. V gene TRBV6-2 or TRBV6-3 combines with J gene TRBJ2-2, with 9 bases fitting TRBD1. The CDR3 has 16 residues. After removal of 4 bases from V and 3 bases from J, the junction contained 6 bases not matched to a gene. CDR1 and CDR2 from the germline V gene are MNHEY and SVGEGT. CDR3 nucleotides: TGTGCCAGCAGTTCGTTAGGACAGGGGCACACCGGGGAGCTGTTTTTT. Protein sequence: CASSSLGQGHTGELFF.

This clonotype was found a few times. This rearrangement joins TRBV2 to TRBJ2-3; no definite D call. CDR1 is SNHLY and CDR2 is FYNNEI in the germline V gene. V gave up 6 bases and J gave up 2 bases, with 15 bases separating them. This CDR3 has 15 residues. CDR3 in DNA: TGTGCCAGCAGGGAGTCTAGAATGTTCACAGATACGCAGTATTTT. It is translated as CASRESRMFTDTQYF.

This chain joins TRBV12-3 or TRBV12-4 and TRBJ2-3; TRBD1 is a possible D gene (5 bases). This CDR3 region has 15 residues. Trimming removed 3 bases from V and 3 bases from J, with 13 bases in between. The CDR3 coding sequence is TGTGCCAGCAGTTTTCTTCAGGGAACGACAGATACGCAGTATTTT. The encoded protein is CASSFLQGTTDTQYF.

The chain recombines TRBV28 with TRBJ2-7; D perhaps matches TRBD2 (5 bases). The CDR3 runs to 12 residues. The V gene lost 10 bases and the J gene lost 3 bases, with 13 bases spanning the gap. Germline V lookup: CDR1 MDHEN, CDR2 SYDVKM. The CDR3 sequence is CAIGETGYEQYF. CDR3 DNA sequence: TGTGCCATCGGGGAAACTGGCTACGAGCAGTACTTC.

This clonotype has ten or more counts. V and J are TRBV12-3 or TRBV12-4 and TRBJ2-3; D gene unclear. V was pared by 4 bases and J by 8 bases, with 7 bases between. The CDR3 runs 11 residues. The chain's CDR3 is CASSSGFTQYF. The CDR3 coding sequence is TGTGCCAGCAGTTCCGGGTTTACGCAGTATTTT.

The rearrangement joins TRBV9 to TRBJ2-1; D ambiguous. This CDR3 is built from 13 residues. V dropped 4 bases and J dropped 7 bases, with 12 bases sitting between them. Per germline, CDR1 SGDLS and CDR2 YYNGEE. The CDR3 reads CASSPGSLNEQFF. The CDR3 nucleotides read TGTGCCAGCAGCCCGGGCTCCCTAAATGAGCAGTTCTTC.

This clonotype was recorded a few times. The chain couples TRBV5-1 to TRBJ2-2; D not resolved. The CDR3 runs 13 residues. The germline gives CDR1 SGHRS, CDR2 YFSETQ. The V end was cut by 4 bases, the J end by 5 bases, with 9 bases between. The CDR3 is CASSLKITGELFF. The CDR3 bases are TGCGCCAGCAGCCTAAAAATTACCGGGGAGCTGTTTTTT.

There are a few counts of this clonotype. The chain recombines TRBV29-1 with TRBJ2-7, with 9 bases fitting TRBD2. The CDR3 runs to 13 residues. V shed 4 bases and J 2 bases; nucleotides not matched to a gene: 3. Germline V lookup: CDR1 SQVTM, CDR2 ANQGSEA. CDR3 loop: CSVVAGDTYEQYF. CDR3 sequence (DNA): TGCAGCGTTGTAGCGGGAGACACCTACGAGCAGTACTTC.

The table lists this clonotype with a few counts. The chain joins TRBV12-3 or TRBV12-4 to TRBJ2-5; perhaps D is TRBD1 or TRBD2 (6 bases each). The CDR3 is made up of 17 amino acids. V gave up 4 bases and J gave up 6 bases, with 24 bases separating them. DNA of the CDR3: TGTGCCAGCAGTTACTTTTTAAGGGGGGCTTTGGGGAAGACCCAGTACTTC. The encoded protein is CASSYFLRGALGKTQYF.

This clonotype was counted a few times. This chain joins TRBV7-9 and TRBJ2-3; D is unclear. V was clipped by 8 bases and J by 0 bases, with 6 bases between them. The CDR3 runs to 12 residues. Looked up from germline, CDR1 is SEHNR and CDR2 is FQNEAQ (reference sequence). The CDR3 sequence is CASGRSTDTQYF. DNA for the CDR3: TGTGCCAGCGGACGAAGCACAGATACGCAGTATTTT.

This clonotype was counted at least ten times. The V call is TRBV7-9, the J call TRBJ2-1; 12 bases agree with TRBD1. The length of the CDR3 is 14 residues. CDR1 is SEHNR, CDR2 FQNEAQ, per germline (reference sequence). The junction had 3 bases not matched to a gene; V was cut back by 3 bases and J by 9 bases. For the CDR3, the DNA is TGTGCCAGCAGCTTGGGACAGGGGGCTTTTGAGCAGTTCTTC. Protein: CASSLGQGAFEQFF.